Listed below are T cell receptor beta chains from one sample, sequenced in a study of Ad26.COV2.S vaccination and SARS-CoV-2 variants. Sequenced by immunoSEQ multiplex PCR; TCRdb stores in-frame clones only, minus some. The repertoire holds fewer than 500,000 clones, with about nine tenths as singletons. Sequencing was performed on peripheral blood, taken in a trial of Ad26.COV2.S vaccine versus placebo. These receptors originate from a person between 18 and 65 years old who received the Ad26.COV2.S COVID-19 vaccine or a placebo. The CDR3 runs from the conserved cysteine through the conserved F or W. Fields, in order: D gene, V gene, J gene, clone size, CDR3 protein, CDR3 DNA. A D gene is named only where the DNA matches it firmly. The size of a clone is reported for some rows only, either as once, few or many, or as a class for expanded clones.

.	TRBV9	TRBJ2-7	.	CASSVDGSNSYEQYF	TGTGCCAGCAGCGTAGATGGAAGCAACTCCTACGAGCAGTACTTC
TRBD2	TRBV15	TRBJ2-7	.	CATSSSGLALEQYF	TGTGCCACCAGCAGCTCGGGACTAGCACTCGAGCAGTACTTC
.	TRBV5-6	TRBJ1-1	.	CASSPGADGTEAFF	TGTGCCAGCAGCCCCGGCGCAGACGGGACTGAAGCTTTCTTT
TRBD2	TRBV7-6	TRBJ2-7	.	CASSPSASGISEQYF	TGTGCCAGCAGCCCCAGTGCTAGCGGGATCTCCGAGCAGTACTTC
.	TRBV25-1	TRBJ2-7	.	CASSAWGNEQYF	TGTGCCAGCAGTGCCTGGGGAAACGAGCAGTACTTC
.	TRBV6-5	TRBJ2-1	.	CASSAYNEQFF	TGTGCCAGCTCCGCATACAATGAGCAGTTCTTC
.	TRBV29-1	TRBJ2-1	.	CSGNPDPLRNEQFF	TGCAGCGGAAACCCTGACCCCCTTCGCAATGAGCAGTTCTTC
TRBD1	TRBV27	TRBJ2-7	.	CASSSPGTGTPHEQYF	TGTGCCAGCAGTTCCCCCGGGACAGGGACTCCCCACGAGCAGTACTTC
TRBD1	TRBV19	TRBJ1-6	.	CASSIQGGNSPLHF	TGTGCCAGTAGTATCCAGGGGGGAAATTCACCCCTCCACTTT
.	TRBV5-6	TRBJ1-1	.	CASSLGRQNTEAFF	TGTGCCAGCAGCCTCGGTAGACAGAACACTGAAGCTTTCTTT
.	TRBV19	TRBJ1-5	.	CASSIWQGGNSNQPQHF	TGTGCCAGTAGTATATGGCAGGGCGGGAATAGCAATCAGCCCCAGCATTTT
.	TRBV9	TRBJ2-7	.	CASSVAGSDSYEQYF	TGTGCCAGCAGCGTAGCTGGGTCAGACTCCTACGAGCAGTACTTC
TRBD2	TRBV28	TRBJ2-3	once	CASSTSGRASNTQYF	TGTGCCAGCAGTACTAGCGGGAGGGCCAGCAATACGCAGTATTTT
TRBD2	TRBV28	TRBJ2-7	.	CASSPPSSGMWEQYF	TGTGCCAGCAGTCCCCCCTCTAGCGGGATGTGGGAGCAGTACTTC
.	TRBV27	TRBJ2-1	once	CASSPSGVGERNEQFF	TGTGCCAGCAGTCCCTCCGGGGTGGGGGAACGTAATGAGCAGTTCTTC
.	TRBV6-5	TRBJ2-3	.	CASSNGIHTDTQYF	TGTGCCAGCAGTAATGGGATTCACACAGATACGCAGTATTTT
.	TRBV5-1	TRBJ2-7	.	CASSLAKHGSYEQYF	TGCGCCAGCAGCTTGGCCAAACACGGCTCCTACGAGCAGTACTTC
.	TRBV4-1	TRBJ2-3	.	CASSQEENTDTQYF	TGCGCCAGCAGCCAAGAAGAGAACACAGATACGCAGTATTTT
.	TRBV30	TRBJ2-4	once	CAYSDLAKNIQYF	TGTGCCTACTCTGACCTAGCCAAAAACATTCAGTACTTC
TRBD2	TRBV5-1	TRBJ2-3	.	CASSFDGGSVAYGTDTQYF	TGCGCCAGCAGCTTTGACGGCGGGAGCGTGGCTTATGGCACAGATACGCAGTATTTT
TRBD2	TRBV4-1	TRBJ2-1	.	CASSQRLAGVWEQFF	TGCGCCAGCAGCCAGAGACTAGCGGGAGTGTGGGAGCAGTTCTTC
.	TRBV28	TRBJ1-6	.	CASSPPLGAGSPLHF	TGTGCCAGCAGTCCACCTTTGGGGGCAGGGTCACCCCTCCACTTT
.	TRBV28	TRBJ2-5	.	CASTIPGRNTRETQYF	TGTGCCAGCACCATCCCTGGGCGGAACACCCGGGAGACCCAGTACTTC
.	TRBV19	TRBJ2-2	.	CASIPGDVTGELFF	TGTGCCAGTATCCCAGGGGATGTCACCGGGGAGCTGTTTTTT
TRBD2	TRBV2	TRBJ2-2	.	CASSEVNLAGGTGELFF	TGTGCCAGCAGTGAAGTAAACCTAGCGGGAGGGACCGGGGAGCTGTTTTTT
.	TRBV7-8	TRBJ2-1	few	CASSLAGSRVNEQFF	TGTGCCAGCAGCTTAGCGGGGTCCAGGGTCAATGAGCAGTTCTTC
TRBD1	TRBV4-2	TRBJ2-1	.	CASSPLFQGVNEQFF	TGTGCCAGCAGCCCCCTCTTCCAGGGGGTCAATGAGCAGTTCTTC
TRBD1	TRBV3-1/TRBV3-2	TRBJ1-2	.	CASSARDRGSGYTF	TGTGCCAGCAGCGCTCGGGACAGGGGATCTGGCTACACCTTC
.	TRBV7-9	TRBJ2-1	.	CASSSQQGNYNEQFF	TGTGCCAGCAGCTCCCAGCAGGGGAACTACAATGAGCAGTTCTTC
.	TRBV7-2	TRBJ1-5	.	CASSFEGRGQPQHF	TGTGCCAGCAGCTTTGAGGGGAGGGGTCAGCCCCAGCATTTT
TRBD2	TRBV3-1/TRBV3-2	TRBJ2-3	.	CASSQDRGLAGVTDTQYF	TGTGCCAGCAGCCAAGATAGGGGACTAGCGGGAGTGACAGATACGCAGTATTTT
.	TRBV18	TRBJ2-3	.	CASSPSTDTQYF	TGTGCCAGCTCACCTAGCACAGATACGCAGTATTTT
.	TRBV24-1	TRBJ2-1	.	CATSGRLLTNEQFF	TGTGCCACCAGTGGGAGGTTATTGACCAATGAGCAGTTCTTC
.	TRBV21-1	TRBJ2-5	.	CASSKRPYQETQYF	TGTGCCAGCAGCAAGCGTCCTTACCAAGAGACCCAGTACTTC
.	TRBV7-2	TRBJ1-2	once	CASSLMGARYTF	TGTGCCAGCAGTCTAATGGGAGCTCGCTACACCTTC
TRBD1	TRBV7-2	TRBJ1-1	.	CASSSRGPLNTEAFF	TGTGCCAGCAGCAGCAGGGGGCCTTTGAACACTGAAGCTTTCTTT
.	TRBV7-2	TRBJ2-3	.	CASSLAGSGRRYTDTQYF	TGTGCCAGCAGCTTAGCCGGGAGCGGCAGGAGATACACAGATACGCAGTATTTT